Listed below are T cell receptor beta chains from one sample, sequenced in a study of patients and donors after allogeneic stem cell transplantation. MiXCR, run by TCRdb on the RT-PCR reads, gives a single entry per CDR3 protein. The sample records 410,000 or so distinct CDR3 sequences, roughly 16% being singletons. Sequencing was carried out using blood, either unsorted or a sorted T cell fraction (not recorded which). Receptor source: a human donor who was either an allogeneic HSCT recipient or a stem cell or donor lymphocyte infusion donor (not recorded which). It is not recorded whose cells these are; they may come from a transplant donor. Each CDR3 is given with its conserved first and last residue. Fields, in order: D gene, V gene, J gene, clone size, CDR3 protein, CDR3 DNA. The D gene is left open where the match is weak. Clone size is not always given. Where it is, it says once, few, many or a class for expanded clones.

>TRBD1|TRBV7-3|TRBJ1-4|few
CASSLNWDRDEKLFF
TGTGCCAGCAGCTTAAATTGGGACAGGGATGAAAAACTGTTTTTT
>TRBD1|TRBV20-1|TRBJ1-2|few
CSVLPPGTVGGYTF
TGCAGTGTCCTACCCCCCGGGACAGTCGGAGGCTACACCTTC
>-|TRBV5-1|TRBJ2-2|few
CASSLSRGTNTGELFF
TGCGCCAGCAGCTTGTCGCGGGGCACGAACACCGGGGAGCTGTTTTTT
>-|TRBV18|TRBJ2-1|few
CASRRGGVSSYNEQFF
TGTGCCAGCCGGAGGGGCGGGGTAAGCTCCTACAATGAGCAGTTCTTC
>-|TRBV4-1|TRBJ1-5|many
CASSQEAPSLSNQPQHF
TGCGCCAGCAGCCAAGAAGCCCCATCGTTAAGCAATCAGCCCCAGCATTTT
>-|TRBV12-3/TRBV12-4|TRBJ2-6|once
CASPWGPTVFGANVLTF
TGTGCCAGCCCGTGGGGTCCGACAGTGTTTGGGGCCAACGTCCTGACTTTC
>-|TRBV7-2|TRBJ2-7|-
CASSFALAPYEQYF
TGTGCCAGCAGTTTCGCCCTAGCACCGTACGAGCAGTACTTC
>-|TRBV29-1|TRBJ2-2|-
CSVEWGTGELFF
TGCAGCGTTGAATGGGGAACCGGGGAGCTGTTTTTT
>-|TRBV29-1|TRBJ2-7|few
CSVEDDSYEQYF
TGCAGCGTTGAGGACGACTCCTACGAGCAGTACTTC
>TRBD2|TRBV9|TRBJ2-3|many
CASSRGTSGGCTDTQYF
TGTGCCAGCAGCCGAGGAACTAGCGGGGGGTGTACAGATACGCAGTATTTT
>TRBD1|TRBV28|TRBJ2-1|few
CASMQGQGVEEQFF
TGTGCCAGCATGCAGGGACAGGGGGTCGAAGAGCAGTTCTTC
>-|TRBV7-8|TRBJ1-1|few
CASSSWTGMNTEAFF
TGTGCCAGCAGCTCGTGGACGGGAATGAACACTGAAGCTTTCTTT
>TRBD1|TRBV4-3|TRBJ1-2|-
CASSQDSGVRGRPGYTF
TGCGCCAGCAGCCAGGACTCGGGAGTCAGGGGGCGTCCAGGCTACACCTTC
>-|TRBV4-1|TRBJ2-1|many
CATRSYNEQFF
TGCGCCACCCGGTCCTACAATGAGCAGTTCTTC
>TRBD1|TRBV11-2|TRBJ1-1|few
CASSLNRGHDEAFF
TGTGCCAGCAGCTTGAACAGGGGGCATGATGAAGCTTTCTTT
>TRBD2|TRBV12-3/TRBV12-4|TRBJ2-2|few
CASSTLAERRFF
TGTGCCAGCAGTACCCTAGCGGAACGGCGGTTTTTT
>-|TRBV15|TRBJ1-5|-
CATQGTRANQPEHF
TGTGCCACCCAGGGGACAAGGGCGAATCAGCCCGAGCATTTT
>-|TRBV21-1|TRBJ1-2|-
CASSKVYYRANYGYTF
TGTGCCAGCAGCAAGGTTTACTACAGGGCTAACTATGGCTACACCTTC
>-|TRBV5-1|TRBJ2-1|many
CASSLDQLLYNEQFF
TGCGCCAGCAGCTTGGACCAGCTCCTCTACAATGAGCAGTTCTTC
>-|TRBV3-1|TRBJ2-7|-
CASTTPYKIYEQYF
TGTGCCAGCACCACCCCTTATAAAATATACGAGCAGTACTTC
>-|TRBV20-1|TRBJ2-3|-
CSAREDSRTDTQYF
TGCAGTGCTAGAGAGGACAGCCGCACAGATACGCAGTATTTT
>-|TRBV6-1|TRBJ2-3|few
CASTRGDTQYF
TGTGCCAGTACCAGGGGAGATACGCAGTATTTT
>TRBD2|TRBV29-1|TRBJ2-7|-
CSVVVAGYYEQYF
TGCAGCGTTGTGGTAGCGGGATACTATGAGCAGTACTTC
>-|TRBV5-1|TRBJ2-6|-
CASSLIRSGANVLTF
TGCGCCAGCAGCTTGATCCGCTCTGGGGCCAACGTCCTGACTTTC
>TRBD2|TRBV7-9|TRBJ2-7|few
CASSPQTGGYEQYF
TGTGCCAGCAGCCCACAAACGGGAGGTTACGAGCAGTACTTC